This TCR beta chain emerged from a study of neurological immune-mediated disorders. The CDR3 is 13 residues long. Germline CDR1 and CDR2: SGHRS and YFSETQ. With 0 bases removed from V and 0 bases from J, the gap between germline ends came to 3 bases. At least ten counts were recorded for this clonotype. Time point described: longitudinal time-point 3. Template-switch 5'RACE cDNA synthesis added a 10-nucleotide unique molecular identifier. The output of every sequencing run, over 190 million TCR-beta sequences, came from 15-18 subjects. TCRdb used MiXCR to reprocess the 5' RACE reads, holding one entry per CDR3 protein. The sample consists of 95,000 to 110,000 distinct CDR3 sequences, less than 14% of them appearing once.

V gene TRBV5-1 combines with J gene TRBJ1-1; D is uncertain. This clonotype originated in a female donor with HTLV-1-associated myelopathy (HAM/TSP). Specimen: PBMCs. The CDR3, as DNA: TGCGCCAGCAGCTTGGTTTTGAACACTGAAGCTTTCTTT. Its protein product is CASSLVLNTEAFF. Full variable domain (missing parts from reference TRBV5-1 and TRBJ1-1): KAGVTQTPRYLIKTRGQQVTLSCSPISGHRSVSWYQQTPGQGLQFLFEYFSETQRNKGNFPGRFSGRQFSNSRSEMNVSTLELGDSALYLCASSLVLNTEAFFGQGTRLTVV.